Listed below are T cell receptor beta chains from one sample, sequenced in a study of CD8+ T cells in alopecia areata. Repertoires were generated with immunoSEQ multiplex PCR, while TCRdb's copy carries only in-frame clones and drops some. Seen here are 200,000 to 250,000 clones, over 60% observed once, and the top ten hold roughly 1.2%. The sequencing here drew on CD4+ T cells sorted from blood, taken between weeks 43 and 45, from a patient treated with tofacitinib. These TCRs come from a human donor with alopecia areata. Both conserved end residues are part of each CDR3. The D gene is left open where the match is weak. Not all rows give a size; the values are once, few, many and, for expanded clones, a class.

- TRBJ1-2 TRBV30 - CAWSVSGFGYTF TGTGCCTGGAGTGTTTCAGGTTTTGGCTACACCTTC
- TRBJ2-3 TRBV6-6 - CASRNREDSDTQYF TGTGCCAGCAGGAACAGGGAAGATTCAGATACGCAGTATTTT
TRBD2 TRBJ2-3 TRBV29-1 once CSVLGLASDTQYF TGCAGCGTTCTGGGACTAGCGTCAGATACGCAGTATTTT
TRBD1 TRBJ2-7 TRBV6-5 few CASSYDRGYEQYF TGTGCCAGCAGTTACGACAGGGGCTACGAGCAGTACTTC
- TRBJ1-1 TRBV18 few CASSPLRSGLNTEAFF TGTGCCAGCTCACCCCTGAGGAGTGGTTTGAACACTGAAGCTTTCTTT
TRBD1 TRBJ1-2 TRBV29-1 - CSVERGQINYGYTF TGCAGCGTTGAAAGGGGACAGATTAACTATGGCTACACCTTC
- TRBJ1-2 TRBV2 - CASSAQGTGYTF TGTGCCAGCAGTGCTCAGGGTACTGGCTACACCTTC
- TRBJ1-4 TRBV29-1 - CSVEDRGEKLFF TGCAGCGTTGAAGATCGGGGGGAAAAACTGTTTTTT
- TRBJ1-2 TRBV19 few CASSVAVLKVGYTF TGTGCCAGTAGTGTAGCGGTTCTTAAGGTCGGCTACACCTTC
TRBD1 TRBJ1-2 TRBV7-9 few CASSPSRGQGNGYTF TGTGCCAGCAGCCCCTCCCGTGGACAGGGTAATGGCTACACCTTC
TRBD2 TRBJ2-7 TRBV7-2 - CASSLAGLGLAGGEQYF TGTGCCAGCAGCTTAGCTGGCCTAGGACTAGCGGGGGGCGAGCAGTACTTC
TRBD2 TRBJ2-4 TRBV9 - CASSLRTSSNIQYF TGTGCCAGCAGCTTACGGACTAGTTCAAACATTCAGTACTTC
TRBD1 TRBJ1-2 TRBV6-6 - CASSPTQGARGYTF TGTGCCAGCAGTCCCACCCAGGGGGCGCGAGGCTACACCTTC
- TRBJ1-1 TRBV7-2 - CASSSLHGITEAFF TGTGCCAGCAGCTCTTTACATGGGATCACTGAAGCTTTCTTT
- TRBJ1-1 TRBV29-1 - CSVAGVEAFF TGCAGCGTGGCAGGTGTTGAAGCTTTCTTT
TRBD2 TRBJ2-3 TRBV7-2 - CASSLARLTSGGADTQYF TGTGCCAGCAGCTTAGCCCGATTGACTAGCGGGGGGGCAGATACGCAGTATTTT